The rows below give T cell receptor beta chains drawn from one sample of a study of blood T cell repertoires in COVID-19. The data were produced by immunoSEQ multiplex PCR, yet TCRdb's version contains in-frame clones alone and is incomplete. Among tens of thousands of clones listed, 88% were seen once. Material for sequencing was peripheral blood. Receptors were obtained from a human donor in a cohort sampled during active COVID-19. The CDR3 runs from the conserved cysteine through the conserved F or W. The D gene is left open where the match is weak. A clone size is listed for some rows: how often the clone was seen (once, few, many), or a class if it is expanded.

size: .
J: TRBJ1-2
V: TRBV7-9
D: .
DNA: TGTGCCAGCAGCTTAGACGGGTTCTATGGCTACACCTTC
CDR3: CASSLDGFYGYTF

size: .
J: TRBJ1-2
V: TRBV5-4
D: .
DNA: TGTGCCAGCAGCTTGGTCGGGGGAAAGATAGGCTATGGCTACACCTTC
CDR3: CASSLVGGKIGYGYTF

size: .
J: TRBJ2-4
V: TRBV10-1
D: TRBD1
DNA: TGCGCCAGCAGAACCGCAGGGGGCTGGACCAAAAACATTCAGTACTTC
CDR3: CASRTAGGWTKNIQYF

size: .
J: TRBJ2-3
V: TRBV11-3
D: .
DNA: TGTGCCAGCAGCCGGACATCACGAGATACGCAGTATTTT
CDR3: CASSRTSRDTQYF

size: .
J: TRBJ1-4
V: TRBV6-5
D: .
DNA: TGTGCCAGCAATGCCAGGGTACGAAATGAAAAACTGTTTTTT
CDR3: CASNARVRNEKLFF

size: few
J: TRBJ1-2
V: TRBV2
D: .
DNA: TGTGCCAGCAGACAGGAGACAGTCTACTATGGCTACACCTTC
CDR3: CASRQETVYYGYTF

size: .
J: TRBJ2-5
V: TRBV5-6
D: .
DNA: TGTGCCAGCAGCTTGGTACAGTTCCAAGAGACCCAGTACTTC
CDR3: CASSLVQFQETQYF

size: .
J: TRBJ2-3
V: TRBV24-1
D: TRBD1
DNA: TGTGCCACCAGCCACCGGGACAGGGCCACAGATACGCAGTATTTT
CDR3: CATSHRDRATDTQYF

size: .
J: TRBJ1-1
V: TRBV29-1
D: TRBD1
DNA: TGCAGCGTTGACGGGACAGGGGGAATGAACACTGAAGCTTTCTTT
CDR3: CSVDGTGGMNTEAFF

size: .
J: TRBJ2-3
V: TRBV6-5
D: TRBD1
DNA: TGTGCCAGCAGTTACGGAGGGACAGGGGGCACAGATACGCAGTATTTT
CDR3: CASSYGGTGGTDTQYF

size: .
J: TRBJ1-1
V: TRBV30
D: .
DNA: TGTGCCTGGAGTGTATGGGGGCGTGCGAATATGAACACTGAAGCTTTCTTT
CDR3: CAWSVWGRANMNTEAFF

size: .
J: TRBJ2-7
V: TRBV5-8
D: TRBD2
DNA: TGTGCCAGCAGCTCCGCCCTCGGTACTAGCGGGAGGTACGAGCAGTACTTC
CDR3: CASSSALGTSGRYEQYF

size: .
J: TRBJ2-7
V: TRBV3-1/TRBV3-2
D: TRBD1
DNA: TGTGCCAGCAGCCGACCTCTCCCGGGACAGGGGCGGTACGAGCAGTACTTC
CDR3: CASSRPLPGQGRYEQYF

size: .
J: TRBJ2-1
V: TRBV6-1
D: .
DNA: TGTGCCAGCAGTGTCGTCGGCGGTAGATCGGGGAGTGAGCAGTTCTTC
CDR3: CASSVVGGRSGSEQFF

size: .
J: TRBJ2-1
V: TRBV20-1
D: TRBD2
DNA: TGCAGTGCTAGTGACCGGGGACTAGTCTACAATGAGCAGTTCTTC
CDR3: CSASDRGLVYNEQFF

size: .
J: TRBJ2-1
V: TRBV9
D: TRBD2
DNA: TGTGCCAGCAGCGTATCCAATCCAGGCGGGGGGAATGAGCAGTTCTTC
CDR3: CASSVSNPGGGNEQFF

size: .
J: TRBJ2-7
V: TRBV2
D: .
DNA: TGTGCCAGCATCGCAGGGTCCTACGAGCAGTACTTC
CDR3: CASIAGSYEQYF

size: once
J: TRBJ2-3
V: TRBV11-2
D: .
DNA: TGTGCCAGCAGCTCGGGCGGAGGGTATAGGGAAGATACGCAGTATTTT
CDR3: CASSSGGGYREDTQYF

size: .
J: TRBJ1-5
V: TRBV28
D: TRBD1
DNA: TGTGCCAGCACTCCTGGGACAGGGGGCAATCAGCCCCAGCATTTT
CDR3: CASTPGTGGNQPQHF

size: .
J: TRBJ1-4
V: TRBV2
D: .
DNA: TGTGCCAGCAGCCCTAGGGAGTTGGGTAATGAAAAACTGTTTTTT
CDR3: CASSPRELGNEKLFF

size: .
J: TRBJ2-1
V: TRBV24-1
D: TRBD1
DNA: TGTGCCACCAGAGGGACAGGGGTTGGAGATGAGCAGTTCTTC
CDR3: CATRGTGVGDEQFF

size: .
J: TRBJ1-2
V: TRBV9
D: TRBD1
DNA: TGTGCCAGCAGCGCGGGACAGGCTAACTATGGCTACACCTTC
CDR3: CASSAGQANYGYTF

size: .
J: TRBJ1-3
V: TRBV6-6
D: .
DNA: TGTGCCAGCAGTTCCCCGACAGGATTCTCTGGAAACACCATATATTTT
CDR3: CASSSPTGFSGNTIYF

size: .
J: TRBJ2-1
V: TRBV4-1
D: .
DNA: TGCGCCAGCAGCCAAGCAGGGAAGGACAATGAGCAGTTCTTC
CDR3: CASSQAGKDNEQFF

size: .
J: TRBJ2-5
V: TRBV9
D: .
DNA: TGTGCCAGCAGCGTAGCTCTTGACAGTGCCGGGACCCAGTACTTC
CDR3: CASSVALDSAGTQYF

size: .
J: TRBJ2-7
V: TRBV3-1/TRBV3-2
D: TRBD2
DNA: TGTGCCAGCAGCCAAGAACTAGCGGGAGGTGGCTCCTACGAGCAGTACTTC
CDR3: CASSQELAGGGSYEQYF

size: .
J: TRBJ2-1
V: TRBV19
D: TRBD2
DNA: TGTGCCAGTAGCCTCCAGGGTGGGGTAGCGGGGGGCTCCTCCTACAATGAGCAGTTCTTC
CDR3: CASSLQGGVAGGSSYNEQFF

size: .
J: TRBJ1-5
V: TRBV19
D: .
DNA: TGTGCCAGTAGTACGACAGGCCCATATGGGCAGCCCCAGCATTTT
CDR3: CASSTTGPYGQPQHF

size: once
J: TRBJ1-2
V: TRBV30
D: .
DNA: TGTGCCTGGAGGTGGAGGGAAGGTGGCTACACCTTC
CDR3: CAWRWREGGYTF

size: .
J: TRBJ1-2
V: TRBV2
D: TRBD1
DNA: TGTGCCAGCAGGGGGGACAGGCCCTCTCTGTCTGATGGCTACACCTTC
CDR3: CASRGDRPSLSDGYTF

size: .
J: TRBJ2-6
V: TRBV9
D: .
DNA: TGTGCCAGCAGCCTAGACATAACTGGGGCCAACGTCCTGACTTTC
CDR3: CASSLDITGANVLTF

size: .
J: TRBJ1-3
V: TRBV3-1/TRBV3-2
D: .
DNA: TGTGCCAGCAGCCAAGAAGGGAGCTCTGGAAACACCATATATTTT
CDR3: CASSQEGSSGNTIYF

size: .
J: TRBJ2-7
V: TRBV2
D: TRBD2
DNA: TGTGCCAGCAACGTTCTAGCGGGGGGGCCGCAGTACTTC
CDR3: CASNVLAGGPQYF

size: .
J: TRBJ2-7
V: TRBV28
D: .
DNA: TGTGCCAGCAGTGGACACCCAGTCTCCTACGAGCAGTACTTC
CDR3: CASSGHPVSYEQYF

size: .
J: TRBJ2-2
V: TRBV4-2
D: TRBD1
DNA: TGTGCCAGCAGCCGTTACTCGACAGGGGGTGACACCGGGGAGCTGTTTTTT
CDR3: CASSRYSTGGDTGELFF

size: .
J: TRBJ2-2
V: TRBV4-1
D: .
DNA: TGCGCCAGCAAGTTAGCGCAAAACACCGGGGAGCTGTTTTTT
CDR3: CASKLAQNTGELFF

size: .
J: TRBJ1-1
V: TRBV18
D: .
DNA: TGTGCCAGCTCACCAGACAGCTATCTGAACACTGAAGCTTTCTTT
CDR3: CASSPDSYLNTEAFF

size: .
J: TRBJ1-1
V: TRBV25-1
D: .
DNA: TGTGCCAGCAGTGAGGGGGGACGAACCAAGTACACTGAAGCTTTCTTT
CDR3: CASSEGGRTKYTEAFF

size: .
J: TRBJ1-1
V: TRBV29-1
D: .
DNA: TGCAGCGTTGAGAGGGTGTTGCTCGACACTGAAGCTTTCTTT
CDR3: CSVERVLLDTEAFF

size: once
J: TRBJ2-1
V: TRBV28
D: TRBD2
DNA: TGTGCCAGCAGTAGCGGGAGCCTTTACAATGAGCAGTTCTTC
CDR3: CASSSGSLYNEQFF

size: .
J: TRBJ1-1
V: TRBV18
D: TRBD1
DNA: TGTGCCAGCTCACCTCAACGGACAGGGTTGAACACTGAAGCTTTCTTT
CDR3: CASSPQRTGLNTEAFF

size: .
J: TRBJ2-7
V: TRBV5-1
D: .
DNA: TGCGCCAGCAGCCGCGGACACAACTCCTACGAGCAGTACTTC
CDR3: CASSRGHNSYEQYF

size: .
J: TRBJ2-1
V: TRBV27
D: TRBD2
DNA: TGTGCCAGCAGTTTGGGGCTAGCGGGAGGGCTGGAGCAGTTCTTC
CDR3: CASSLGLAGGLEQFF

size: .
J: TRBJ1-4
V: TRBV4-3
D: .
DNA: TGCGCCAGCAGCCAAGCCCCACAGGGAGCTAATGAAAAACTGTTTTTT
CDR3: CASSQAPQGANEKLFF

size: .
J: TRBJ1-1
V: TRBV19
D: .
DNA: TGTGCCAATAGTATAGCAGGGTTTGAAGCTTTCTTT
CDR3: CANSIAGFEAFF